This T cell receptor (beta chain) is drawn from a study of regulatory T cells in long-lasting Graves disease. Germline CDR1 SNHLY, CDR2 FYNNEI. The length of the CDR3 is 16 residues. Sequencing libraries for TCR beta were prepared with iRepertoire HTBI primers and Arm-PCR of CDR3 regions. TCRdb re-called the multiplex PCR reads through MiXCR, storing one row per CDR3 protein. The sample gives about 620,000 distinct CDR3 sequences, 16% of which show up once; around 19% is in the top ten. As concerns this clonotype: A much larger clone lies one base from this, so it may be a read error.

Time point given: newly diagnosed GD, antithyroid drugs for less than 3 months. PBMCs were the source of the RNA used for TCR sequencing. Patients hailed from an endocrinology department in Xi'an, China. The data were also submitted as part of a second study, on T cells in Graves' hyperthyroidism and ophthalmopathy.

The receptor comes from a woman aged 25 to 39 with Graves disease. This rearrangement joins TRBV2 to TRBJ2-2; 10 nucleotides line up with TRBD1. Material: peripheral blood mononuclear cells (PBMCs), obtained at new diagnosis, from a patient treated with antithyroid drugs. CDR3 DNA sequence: TGTGCCAGCAGTCTCCGGACAGGGGGTATGGCCGGGGAGCCGTTTTTT. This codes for CASSLRTGGMAGEPFF.